The sequence of this T cell receptor (beta chain) was determined in a study of blood T cell repertoires in COVID-19. Method: immunoSEQ multiplex PCR; TCRdb's copy keeps in-frame clones and lacks some. Counted here are some 89,000 clones, 90% occurring once; the ten biggest clones make up 1.7%. V shed 6 bases and J shed 0 bases, with 11 bases lying between them. CDR1 and CDR2 (germline): MNHEY, SMNVEV (reference sequence). The CDR3 contains 14 residues. This rearrangement joins TRBV27 to TRBJ1-1, with D unresolved. Sequenced input: peripheral blood. The clonotype originates from a man in his fifties or sixties with acute or convalescent COVID-19. CDR3 protein: CASSQNGMNTEAFF. The CDR3 bases are TGTGCCAGCAGCCAGAATGGCATGAACACTGAAGCTTTCTTT.